This T cell receptor (beta chain) was identified during a study of metastatic and nonmetastatic thyroid tumors (dated by TCRdb to between 2020 and 2021). Describing the broader study: Repertoires were compared across peripheral blood and tumor or nodule tissue samples from malignant and benign thyroid patients.

From the cysteine through the phenylalanine, the CDR3 covers 21 amino acids. The read is trimmed to its CDR3 DNA, 63 bases read in frame from base 1. CDR1 and CDR2 are drawn from the germline V gene: SGHAT, FQNNGV. Libraries were prepared through PCR. Sequenced using an Illumina HiSeq 4000. The TCR beta-chain CDR3 region of each patient was profiled by high-throughput sequencing. As for how the authors treated the data: Drawing on CDR3 differences between clinicopathological groups, the researchers built a classifier meant to tell apart patients with distant-metastatic papillary thyroid cancer. To measure repertoire diversity the researchers used the Shannon index, while the Morisita-Horn index served to gauge how similar the tumor and blood repertoires were. The public sequencing data were trimmed at Q25 with fastp and processed into clonotypes with MiXCR by TCRdb, which kept only in-frame beta chains. The authors' filters were not applied to this entry. The sample table holds about 21,000 clones, of which over 20% were seen once. The ten largest clones represent about 10% of the sample.

No treatment had been received by any patient before thyroid surgery. The study retrospectively analysed patient clinical samples collected from about 2012 to 2018 using T-cell receptor beta sequencing. General conclusions and limits of the study: In both blood and tumor samples, TCR beta diversity was reported to be significantly higher in malignant tumors than in benign nodules.

In this sample, this clone turned up a few times. Its antigen specificity is not known. One end of the junction does not line up with germline, which may come from a read error. Sequenced input: tumor tissue. Rearrangement joined TRBV11-2 to TRBJ2-7; the D gene is perhaps TRBD1 or TRBD2, each of them matching over 5 bases. This sequence originates from a male donor with papillary thyroid cancer or a benign thyroid nodule (not recorded which). Some clones in this sample may be carry-over from other donors' samples. This receptor has the CDR3 CASSLEVRLITLWGRLYRTCF. In nucleotide form, the sequence is TGTGCCAGCAGCTTAGAAGTGCGACTTATAACATTGTGGGGACGACTTTACCGGACGTGCTTC.